This T cell receptor (beta chain) was captured in a study of blood T cell repertoires in COVID-19. The sample holds a few counts of this clone. The identical CDR3 is also encoded by other nucleotide sequences in the sample. TCRdb keeps only in-frame clones here, not all; method: immunoSEQ multiplex PCR. Here the sample spans about 250,000 clones, just under 85% being singletons. The source is an elderly man with acute or convalescent COVID-19. Source material: peripheral blood.

The CDR3 DNA reads TGTGCCAGTAGTCGGGACAGGGGGGACGAGCAGTACTTC. Amino acid sequence: CASSRDRGDEQYF. This chain joins TRBV19 and TRBJ2-7; 11 bases are shared with TRBD1. CDR1 is LNHDA and CDR2 is SQIVND in the germline V gene (reference sequence). The CDR3 has 13 residues. J was trimmed by 5 bases and V by 5 bases; bases with no gene match: 2.